Below are 2 T cell receptor beta chains sequenced from a single sample in a study of blood T cell repertoires in COVID-19. TCRdb keeps only in-frame clones here, not all; method: immunoSEQ multiplex PCR. Altogether about 98,000 clones are present, 81% being singletons, with the ten largest covering roughly a tenth. The sequencing sample was made of peripheral blood. These receptors were taken from a woman older than 75 with acute or convalescent COVID-19.

The chain carries TRBV25-1 and TRBJ1-1, with D unresolved. Germline V gives CDR1 MGHDK, CDR2 SYGVNS. There are 11 residues in the CDR3. V was pared by 7 bases and J by 0 bases, with 3 bases between. This CDR3 reads CASTLNTEAFF. In DNA form, the CDR3 reads TGTGCCAGCACCTTGAACACTGAAGCTTTCTTT. Using reference TRBV25-1 and TRBJ1-1 for the parts outside the CDR3, the full variable domain is EADIYQTPRYLVIGTGKKITLECSQTMGHDKMYWYQQDPGMELHLIHYSYGVNSTEKGDLSSESTVSRIRTEHFPLTLESARPSHTSQYLCASTLNTEAFFGQGTRLTVV.

The genes are TRBV9 and TRBJ2-1; TRBD1 might be the D (5 bases). V dropped 0 bases and J dropped 10 bases, with 8 bases sitting between them. Germline V gives CDR1 SGDLS, CDR2 YYNGEE. This CDR3 has 12 amino acids. CDR3 protein: CASSVGNREQFF. CDR3 coding DNA: TGTGCCAGCAGCGTAGGAAACAGGGAGCAGTTCTTC. The variable domain in full, with the rest retrieved from reference TRBV9 and TRBJ2-1, is DSGVTQTPKHLITATGQRVTLRCSPRSGDLSVYWYQQSLDQGLQFLIQYYNGEERAKGNILERFSAQQFPDLHSELNLSSLELGDSALYFCASSVGNREQFFGPGTRLTVL.